This T cell receptor beta chain derives from a study of T cell repertoires in cytomegalovirus infection. In the case of this clonotype: The antigen remains undetermined. As the CDR3 is not closed by the conserved phenylalanine or tryptophan, this likely results from a read error.

This CDR3 has 16 residues. The germline gives CDR1 MNHEY, CDR2 SMNVEV (reference sequence). V lost 5 bases and J lost 5, with 22 bases in between. TCRdb analysed the reads with MiXCR anew, one entry per CDR3 protein. The sample holds around 340,000 distinct CDR3 sequences, roughly 28% seen once. Specimen: cultured PBMCs, collected from culture after CMV antigen stimulation. The source is a human donor in good health (CMV status not recorded). Some clones in this sample may be carry-over from other donors' samples. The V and J genes are TRBV27 and TRBJ2-7, with D perhaps being TRBD1 or TRBD2 (5 bases each). The CDR3 DNA sequence: TGTGCCAGCAGTCCCCTCCTAGGGACCGCGGGCGACGAGCAGTACTTA. Protein: CASSPLLGTAGDEQYL.